This is a list of T cell receptor beta chains from one sample in a study of yellow fever vaccine responses in identical twins. TCRdb itself ran the RT-PCR reads through MiXCR, one entry per CDR3 protein. Of some 23,000 distinct CDR3 sequences detected, roughly 80% appear once; the ten largest clones hold 4.5% to 5.5%. This specimen consisted of T cells from blood (PBMCs), unsorted or a sorted subset (not recorded which), obtained before or after yellow fever vaccination (not recorded which). The source of these receptors is a woman aged 18-29 years who received the yellow fever vaccine. Each CDR3 is given with its conserved first and last residue. Each record gives: D gene, J gene, V gene, clone size, CDR3 DNA, CDR3 protein. The D gene is left open where the match is weak. Clone size, where shown, is once, few, many, or a class for clones that have expanded.

NA | TRBJ2-7 | TRBV12-3/TRBV12-4 | NA | TGTGCCAGCAGTCCCCTTTACGAGCAGTACTTC | CASSPLYEQYF
NA | TRBJ1-4 | TRBV29-1 | NA | TGCAGCGTCGGTACAGGCCAATTTAATGAAAAACTGTTTTTT | CSVGTGQFNEKLFF
TRBD2 | TRBJ2-1 | TRBV20-1 | NA | TGCAGTGCTAGAGATCCTAGCGGGGGGGACAATGAGCAGTTCTTC | CSARDPSGGDNEQFF
NA | TRBJ1-5 | TRBV12-3/TRBV12-4 | NA | TGTGCCAGCAGTTCAGGGGATGCGGTTCAGCCCCAGCATTTT | CASSSGDAVQPQHF
TRBD2 | TRBJ2-1 | TRBV2 | NA | TGTGCCAGCAGTGCGACTAGCGGGAGCCTGGGGATCTTC | CASSATSGSLGIF
NA | TRBJ2-4 | TRBV18 | NA | TGTGCCAGCTCACCGAAGGCAATAGGGGACAAAAACATTCAGTACTTC | CASSPKAIGDKNIQYF
NA | TRBJ2-3 | TRBV6-4 | NA | TGTGCCAGCAGTGACTCGTTGCGGGCTAACAGGCACACAGATACGCAGTATTTT | CASSDSLRANRHTDTQYF
NA | TRBJ1-4 | TRBV15 | NA | TGTGCCACCAGCAGAGATCGGAGGGGCGGAAATGAAAAACTGTTTTTT | CATSRDRRGGNEKLFF
NA | TRBJ1-1 | TRBV15 | NA | TGTGCCACCACCTCCAGGGGAATGAACACTGAAGCTTTCTTT | CATTSRGMNTEAFF
NA | TRBJ2-3 | TRBV5-6 | NA | TGTGCCAGCAGCTGGGGGGGGGCCCCAGATACGCAGTATTTT | CASSWGGAPDTQYF
NA | TRBJ1-2 | TRBV29-1 | NA | TGCAGCGTTGTAGTTTCGGGAGACAGATTTAACTATGGCTACACCTTC | CSVVVSGDRFNYGYTF
NA | TRBJ2-6 | TRBV20-1 | NA | TGCAGTGCCTGGGACGGTACCTCTGGGGCCAACGTCCTGACTTTC | CSAWDGTSGANVLTF
NA | TRBJ1-4 | TRBV7-9 | once | TGTGCCAGCAGCTTAGTACAGAGTGGAGCAACTAATGAAAAACTGTTTTTT | CASSLVQSGATNEKLFF
NA | TRBJ2-7 | TRBV3-1 | NA | TGTGCCAGCAGCCAAGAAGGCTACAGGGTCGGGCAGTACTTC | CASSQEGYRVGQYF
NA | TRBJ2-1 | TRBV12-3/TRBV12-4 | few | TGTGCCAGCAGTTTAGGACAGAACAATGAGCAGTTCTTC | CASSLGQNNEQFF
TRBD1 | TRBJ1-3 | TRBV2 | NA | TGTGCCAGCAGTAAGGGACAGCCTGGAAACACCATATATTTT | CASSKGQPGNTIYF
NA | TRBJ2-1 | TRBV18 | NA | TGTGCCAGCTCACCAGTTTCAGCGATTAGTAACAATGAGCAGTTCTTC | CASSPVSAISNNEQFF
TRBD2 | TRBJ2-1 | TRBV9 | NA | TGTGCCAGCAGCGTCGGGAGGCTCTCCTACAATGAGCAGTTCTTC | CASSVGRLSYNEQFF
NA | TRBJ1-2 | TRBV10-3 | NA | TGTGCCATCAGTGAACCGGGCGGCTATGGCTACACCTTC | CAISEPGGYGYTF
TRBD2 | TRBJ2-5 | TRBV11-1 | few | TGTGCCAGCAGCTTAGAGGTAGCGGGGCACCAAGAGACCCAGTACTTC | CASSLEVAGHQETQYF
TRBD1 | TRBJ1-4 | TRBV12-3/TRBV12-4 | NA | TGTGCCAGCAGTTTTCGGCAGGGGGCTGATGAAAAACTGTTTTTT | CASSFRQGADEKLFF
TRBD1 | TRBJ2-2 | TRBV3-1 | NA | TGTGCCAGCAGCTTACAGGGGACCGGGGAGCTGTTTTTT | CASSLQGTGELFF
NA | TRBJ1-2 | TRBV12-3/TRBV12-4 | NA | TGTGCCAGCAGTTTGTTCGGCAATAACTATGGCTACACCTTC | CASSLFGNNYGYTF
TRBD2 | TRBJ2-1 | TRBV13 | NA | TGTGCCAGCACGACCACTAGCGGGAGGACGAATGAGCAGTTCTTC | CASTTTSGRTNEQFF
NA | TRBJ2-5 | TRBV11-1 | NA | TGTGCCAGCAGCGTCCTCCCCAGCGGGCTCGGTCCAGAGACCCAGTACTTC | CASSVLPSGLGPETQYF
NA | TRBJ1-6 | TRBV28 | NA | TGTGCCAGCAGAGACAGCAATTCACCCCTCCACTTT | CASRDSNSPLHF
NA | TRBJ1-1 | TRBV6-1 | NA | TGTGCCAGCACCTCCGGGACACCGGGGACTGAAGCTTTCTTT | CASTSGTPGTEAFF
NA | TRBJ2-1 | TRBV7-6 | NA | TGTGCCAGCAGTGCGGTAGCGAGCGGCTCCTACAATGAGCAGTTCTTC | CASSAVASGSYNEQFF
NA | TRBJ1-5 | TRBV21-1 | NA | TGTGCCAGCAGCAAAAGAGTCCCGGCTCGAGGCTCAAATCAGCCCCAGCATTTT | CASSKRVPARGSNQPQHF
NA | TRBJ2-2 | TRBV6-2/TRBV6-3 | few | TGTGCCAGCAGTAAGGTGGCAGGAACCGGGGAGCTGTTTTTT | CASSKVAGTGELFF
NA | TRBJ2-1 | TRBV12-3/TRBV12-4 | NA | TGTGCCAGCAGCGCTGCGGGACCCCACAATGAGCAGTTCTTC | CASSAAGPHNEQFF
TRBD2 | TRBJ2-4 | TRBV10-3 | NA | TGTGCCATCAGTGAGCAACCCTCGGGGGGTCTAGCCAAAAACATTCAGTACTTC | CAISEQPSGGLAKNIQYF
NA | TRBJ1-3 | TRBV2 | few | TGTGCCAGCAGAGAAACGAGCTCTGGAAACACCATATATTTT | CASRETSSGNTIYF
TRBD2 | TRBJ2-1 | TRBV11-1 | NA | TGTGCCAGCAGTCCCAAGTGGGGCGGGAGCTTGGATGAGCAGTTCTTC | CASSPKWGGSLDEQFF
NA | TRBJ1-6 | TRBV20-1 | few | TGCAGTGCTAGAGGGAAGATGGAAGTTTCACCCCTCCACTTT | CSARGKMEVSPLHF
NA | TRBJ2-1 | TRBV7-3 | few | TGTGCCAGCAGCTTACCGCCGACTAGAGAGCAGTTCTTC | CASSLPPTREQFF
NA | TRBJ2-3 | TRBV2 | NA | TGTGCCAGCAGTTACTTCGGGAGCACAGATACGCAGTATTTT | CASSYFGSTDTQYF
NA | TRBJ1-5 | TRBV28 | NA | TGTGCCAGCAGAGAGCCACCCAATCAGCCCCAGCATTTT | CASREPPNQPQHF
TRBD1 | TRBJ2-2 | TRBV18 | NA | TGTGCCAGCTCACCCGGGACAGCGAACACCGGGGAGCTGTTTTTT | CASSPGTANTGELFF
TRBD1 | TRBJ1-2 | TRBV28 | NA | TGTGCCAGCAGTTCCCCCGGGACAGGGACTAAGGACACCTTC | CASSSPGTGTKDTF
NA | TRBJ1-5 | TRBV7-2 | NA | TGTGCCAGCAGCCTCGTTAATCAGCCCCAGCATTTT | CASSLVNQPQHF
NA | TRBJ2-5 | TRBV7-9 | NA | TGTGCCAGCAGCAGGGGGGCCGGTGAGACCCAGTACTTC | CASSRGAGETQYF
NA | TRBJ1-3 | TRBV10-1 | few | TGCGCCAGCCCTCACCGAGCCGGGAGCTCTGGAAACACCATATATTTT | CASPHRAGSSGNTIYF